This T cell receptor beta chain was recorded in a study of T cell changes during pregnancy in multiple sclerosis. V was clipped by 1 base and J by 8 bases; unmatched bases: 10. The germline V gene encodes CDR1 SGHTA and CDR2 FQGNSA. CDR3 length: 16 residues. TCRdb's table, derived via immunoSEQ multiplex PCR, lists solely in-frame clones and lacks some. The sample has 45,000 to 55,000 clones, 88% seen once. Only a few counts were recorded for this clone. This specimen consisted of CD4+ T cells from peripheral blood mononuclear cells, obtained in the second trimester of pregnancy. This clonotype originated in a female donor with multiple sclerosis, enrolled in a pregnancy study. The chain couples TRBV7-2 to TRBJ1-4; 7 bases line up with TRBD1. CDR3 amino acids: CASSLGVTGVSEKLFF. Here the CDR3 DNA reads TGTGCCAGCAGCTTAGGCGTTACAGGGGTTAGCGAAAAACTGTTTTTT. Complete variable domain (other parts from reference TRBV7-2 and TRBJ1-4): GAGVSQSPSNKVTEKGKDVELRCDPISGHTALYWYRQSLGQGLEFLIYFQGNSAPDKSGLPSDRFSAERTGGSVSTLTIQRTQQEDSAVYLCASSLGVTGVSEKLFFGSGTQLSVL.